A selection of T cell receptor beta chains follows, all from one sample in a study of blood T cell repertoires in COVID-19. The repertoire was sequenced with immunoSEQ multiplex PCR; TCRdb's copy has only in-frame clones and lacks some. The data show roughly 280,000 clones, approximately 85% seen once. The sample was peripheral blood. The receptors stem from a woman in her 70s with acute or convalescent COVID-19. Both conserved end residues are part of each CDR3. Each record gives: V gene, J gene, CDR3 protein.

v_gene: TRBV5-1; j_gene: TRBJ2-2; CDR3aa: CASSLVLAAGELFF
v_gene: TRBV5-4; j_gene: TRBJ2-2; CDR3aa: CASSQGSGGIGELFF
v_gene: TRBV7-6; j_gene: TRBJ2-6; CDR3aa: CASSGRDRVSGANVLTF
v_gene: TRBV3-1/TRBV3-2; j_gene: TRBJ2-5; CDR3aa: CASSQGLGRFGETQYF
v_gene: TRBV5-6; j_gene: TRBJ1-2; CDR3aa: CASSLRGGYTF
v_gene: TRBV10-3; j_gene: TRBJ2-2; CDR3aa: CAIRRDRAKNTGELFF
v_gene: TRBV19; j_gene: TRBJ2-7; CDR3aa: CASKQGQGAYEQYF
v_gene: TRBV5-8; j_gene: TRBJ1-5; CDR3aa: CASSFPQGVNQPQHF
v_gene: TRBV6-5; j_gene: TRBJ1-4; CDR3aa: CASRELGRGGKLFF
v_gene: TRBV14; j_gene: TRBJ2-7; CDR3aa: CASSQTGFQGLEQYF
v_gene: TRBV4-1; j_gene: TRBJ1-6; CDR3aa: CASSREDAYSPLHF
v_gene: TRBV2; j_gene: TRBJ1-1; CDR3aa: CASSEAPPRVGTEAFF
v_gene: TRBV7-6; j_gene: TRBJ2-5; CDR3aa: CASSLGVAGGRETQYF
v_gene: TRBV6-6; j_gene: TRBJ2-1; CDR3aa: CASTPETPGGYNEQFF
v_gene: TRBV4-1; j_gene: TRBJ2-7; CDR3aa: CASSQDSGLSSSYEQYF
v_gene: TRBV9; j_gene: TRBJ1-3; CDR3aa: CASSVGGTASGNTIYF
v_gene: TRBV25-1; j_gene: TRBJ1-1; CDR3aa: CASSESRTGRGTEAFF
v_gene: TRBV18; j_gene: TRBJ1-1; CDR3aa: CASSPYGLNRGVYTEAFF
v_gene: TRBV5-1; j_gene: TRBJ1-4; CDR3aa: CASRRGGTNEKLFF
v_gene: TRBV7-2; j_gene: TRBJ1-2; CDR3aa: CASSLEGQNYGYTF
v_gene: TRBV21-1; j_gene: TRBJ2-7; CDR3aa: CASYPRDRGNEQYF
v_gene: TRBV7-8; j_gene: TRBJ2-2; CDR3aa: CASSSYRTSGYTGELFF
v_gene: TRBV5-5; j_gene: TRBJ2-3; CDR3aa: CASSPRDSGATQYF
v_gene: TRBV10-3; j_gene: TRBJ2-7; CDR3aa: CATQTGSYEQYF
v_gene: TRBV4-1; j_gene: TRBJ1-1; CDR3aa: CASSPFRRYQPEAFF
v_gene: TRBV12-3/TRBV12-4; j_gene: TRBJ1-5; CDR3aa: CASSLGSNQPQHF
v_gene: TRBV5-1; j_gene: TRBJ2-7; CDR3aa: CASSLLGRADLYEQYF